The 16 T cell receptor beta chains below were found in one sample sequenced in a study of T cell responses to AZD1222 COVID-19 vaccine. This table comes from immunoSEQ multiplex PCR, and its TCRdb copy is limited to in-frame clones, with some not included. Of around 100,000 clones in the sample, about nine tenths were seen once. The sample here was peripheral blood, taken on day 0 of AZD1222 vaccination. The source of these receptors is an adult in good health.

V is TRBV20-1 and J is TRBJ2-1; no reliable D call. The germline V gene encodes CDR1 DFQATT and CDR2 SNEGSKA (reference sequence). This CDR3 comprises 11 residues. Trimming left V 6 bases short and J 12 bases short, with 15 bases between. CDR3 nucleotide sequence: TGCAGTGCCGCGATCCACCCGACGCAGTTCTTC. Protein: CSAAIHPTQFF.

The chain carries TRBV27 and TRBJ2-3, with 10 bases aligning to TRBD2. CDR3 length: 16 amino acids. Germline assignment: CDR1 MNHEY and CDR2 SMNVEV (reference sequence). V trimming: 2 bases; J trimming: 0 bases; junction bases outside the gene matches: 2. This chain's CDR3 is CASSLGTSASTDTQYF. CDR3 DNA sequence: TGTGCCAGCAGTTTAGGGACTAGCGCCAGCACAGATACGCAGTATTTT.

This chain links TRBV6-2 or TRBV6-3 with TRBJ2-7, with D perhaps being TRBD1 or TRBD2 (6 bases each). This CDR3 has 14 amino acids. Germline CDR1 is MNHEY and CDR2 is SVGEGT. V lost 5 bases to trimming and J lost 7 bases, with 18 bases between them. The CDR3 reads CASSPGLEGGEQYF. DNA for the CDR3: TGTGCCAGCAGTCCGGGACTTGAAGGGGGTGAGCAGTACTTC.

This clone was counted a single time. The chain joins TRBV7-3 to TRBJ2-4, with 7 nucleotides matching TRBD1. V shed 5 bases and J 5 bases; nucleotides not matched to a gene: 9. The CDR3 totals 15 residues. Germline values: CDR1 SGHTA, CDR2 FQGTGA. The CDR3 loop reads CASSEGRGGQNIQYF. The CDR3 coding sequence is TGTGCCAGCAGCGAAGGTAGAGGGGGCCAAAACATTCAGTACTTC.

This chain connects TRBV21-1 to TRBJ2-1; the table's TRBD2 call for D was not verified on the DNA. TRBV21-1 is termed a pseudogene. The CDR3 length is 17 residues. The CDR3 protein is CASSKEQREVSYNEQFF. The CDR3 bases are TGTGCCAGCAGCAAAGAACAGCGGGAAGTGTCCTACAATGAGCAGTTCTTC.

The chain couples TRBV5-6 to TRBJ2-3, with TRBD1 as a possible D gene (6 bases). The CDR3 is 15 amino acids. V was trimmed by 0 bases and J by 4 bases, leaving 12 bases between them. CDR1 and CDR2 (germline): SGHDT, YYEEEE. CDR3 coding DNA: TGTGCCAGCAGCTTGGTAACAGGGAGTGCAGATACGCAGTATTTT. Its protein is CASSLVTGSADTQYF.

V usage is TRBV9 and J usage is TRBJ2-2; TRBD1 is a possible D gene (6 bases). The V gene's germline CDR1 is SGDLS and CDR2 YYNGEE. CDR3 length: 16 residues. Trimming pared 3 bases from V and 0 bases from J, leaving 12 bases between. DNA for the CDR3: TGTGCCAGCAGCGGAAGGGGGTTAGCGAACACCGGGGAGCTGTTTTTT. Protein sequence: CASSGRGLANTGELFF.

V gene TRBV2 combines with J gene TRBJ2-4; 11 bases are shared with TRBD2. This CDR3 is 13 amino acids long. The trim removed 8 bases at V and 15 bases at J, leaving 12 bases unmatched. From germline, CDR1 is SNHLY and CDR2 FYNNEI. CDR3 nucleotides: TGTGCCAGCTCAGGACTAGCGGGCAGTTCTAGGTACTTC. Translating it yields CASSGLAGSSRYF.

This clone was observed once. Mismatch with germline at one junction end may stem from a read error. This chain joins TRBV25-1 and TRBJ2-1, with 16 bases identical to TRBD2. CDR3 size: 14 residues. Per the germline V gene, CDR1 is MGHDK and CDR2 is SYGVNS. The CDR3 sequence is CASSGAGTSGRGLF. In DNA form, the CDR3 reads TGTGCCAGCAGTGGAGCCGGGACTAGCGGGAGGGGTCTCTTC.

V gene TRBV25-1 combines with J gene TRBJ2-7; 11 bases fit TRBD2. The germline gives CDR1 MGHDK, CDR2 SYGVNS. The CDR3 loop spans 14 amino acids. J gave up 3 bases and V 8 bases, and 6 bases lay outside the gene matches. CDR3 residues: CASALAGGNYEQYF. The CDR3 nucleotides read TGTGCCAGCGCCCTAGCGGGAGGTAACTACGAGCAGTACTTC.

The chain carries TRBV3-1 (or the pseudogene TRBV3-2) and TRBJ2-7; weak D call: TRBD2 (6 bases). This CDR3 region has 13 residues. Trimming took 4 bases from V and 3 from J, leaving 10 bases between them. Germline CDR1 and CDR2: LGHDT and YNNKEL (reference sequence). The CDR3 loop reads CASSPGTFYEQYF. The DNA for the CDR3 is TGTGCCAGCAGCCCCGGGACTTTCTACGAGCAGTACTTC.

This clone has just one count. The chain is built from TRBV16 and TRBJ2-3; D unclear. V was pared by 1 base and J by 1 base, with 3 bases between. The length of the CDR3 is 13 residues. Germline V gives CDR1 KGHSY, CDR2 FQNENV. The CDR3: CASSQYGTDTQYF. In DNA form, the CDR3 reads TGTGCCAGCAGCCAATACGGCACAGATACGCAGTATTTT.

This chain links TRBV9 with TRBJ1-6; D might be TRBD1 (5 bases). V was pared by 4 bases and J by 10 bases, with 15 bases between. Germline-derived CDR1 and CDR2 are SGDLS and YYNGEE. CDR3 length equals 14 residues. The CDR3 DNA follows: TGTGCCAGCAGCCCCCTGGGGGGGAGGTCACCCCTCCACTTT. Translated: CASSPLGGRSPLHF.

This rearrangement joins TRBV5-4 to TRBJ2-3; 10 bases agree with TRBD2. The junction had 4 bases not matched to a gene; V was cut back by 0 bases and J by 6 bases. There are 15 residues in the CDR3. Per the germline V gene, CDR1 is SGHNT and CDR2 is YYREEE (reference sequence). The CDR3 reads CASSLGLAGDDTQYF. The CDR3 DNA reads as TGTGCCAGCAGCTTGGGTCTAGCGGGAGATGATACGCAGTATTTT.

The genes are TRBV2 and TRBJ2-6; maybe TRBD1 (6 bases). Germline CDR1 SNHLY, CDR2 FYNNEI. The CDR3 is made up of 16 amino acids. Trimming cost V 6 bases and J 4 bases, with 16 bases left between them. This CDR3 is CASSSPRGSGANVLTF. The CDR3 DNA reads TGTGCCAGCAGCTCCCCCAGGGGCTCCGGGGCCAACGTCCTGACTTTC.

This chain uses TRBV7-9 with TRBJ2-1, with D unresolved. Germline V gene sequence: CDR1 SEHNR, CDR2 FQNEAQ (reference sequence). There are 15 residues in the CDR3. The ends were cut back, 5 bases at V and 2 bases at J, with 13 bases in the middle. The CDR3: CASSPQAVTYNEQFF. In nucleotides, the CDR3 is TGTGCCAGCAGCCCCCAAGCCGTGACCTACAATGAGCAGTTCTTC.